This entry is about one T cell receptor beta chain. Antigen unknown. This entry belongs to a study of cytomegalovirus exposure and HLA in healthy donors. Study conclusions and caveats: Testing in vitro showed a few CMV-associated chains specific for CMV antigens. Available immune exposure information was restricted to CMV serostatus only. Links to common viral pathogens appeared, in a later analysis, for several of the most significant clusters.

Unrecorded immune exposures were likely, despite nominal health at sampling. Amplification used 60 Vbeta primers and 13 Jbeta primers. Here immunoSEQ multiplex PCR was the method, and the copy in TCRdb shows in-frame clones only, minus some. Here the sample spans under 200,000 clones, 75% to 90% being singletons. The clonotype comes from a woman under 30 in good health and CMV-seronegative. Sequencing was done on a sample of PBMCs.

This chain's CDR3 is CASSEGTGTHMGSQHF. The CDR3 DNA reads TGTGCCAGCAGTGAGGGGACAGGGACCCACATGGGGTCCCAGCATTTT. The chain recombines TRBV6-4 with TRBJ1-5; 9 bases are shared with TRBD1. CDR1 MRHNA and CDR2 SNTAGT come from the germline V gene. V lost 3 bases and J lost 11; bases outside the gene matches: 14. This CDR3 is 16 amino acids long.